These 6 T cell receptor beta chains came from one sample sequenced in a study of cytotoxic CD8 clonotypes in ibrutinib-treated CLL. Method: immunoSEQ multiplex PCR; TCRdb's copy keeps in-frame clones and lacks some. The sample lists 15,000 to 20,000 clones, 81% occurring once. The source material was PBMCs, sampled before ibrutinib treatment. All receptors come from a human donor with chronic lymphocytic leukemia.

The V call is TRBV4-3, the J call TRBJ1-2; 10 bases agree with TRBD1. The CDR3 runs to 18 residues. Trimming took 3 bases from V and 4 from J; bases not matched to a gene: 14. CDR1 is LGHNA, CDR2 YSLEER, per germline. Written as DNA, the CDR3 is TGCGCCAGCAGCCACTCCCTCGGACAGGGGGTCCGAAGCTATGGCTACACCTTC. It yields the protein CASSHSLGQGVRSYGYTF.

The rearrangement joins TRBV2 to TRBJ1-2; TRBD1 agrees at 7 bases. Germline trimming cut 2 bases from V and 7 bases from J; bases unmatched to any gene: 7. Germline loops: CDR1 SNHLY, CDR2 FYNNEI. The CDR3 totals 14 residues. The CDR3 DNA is TGTGCCAGCAGTGAAACGAGCAGGGGGGTTGGCTACACCTTC. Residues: CASSETSRGVGYTF.

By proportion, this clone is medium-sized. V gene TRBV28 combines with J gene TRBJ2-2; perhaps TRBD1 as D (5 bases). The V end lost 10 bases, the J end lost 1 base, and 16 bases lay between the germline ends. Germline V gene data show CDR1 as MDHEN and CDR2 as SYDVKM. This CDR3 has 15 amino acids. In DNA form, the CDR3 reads TGTGCCACCGCGCGTACAGGACGGAACACCGGGGAGCTGTTTTTT. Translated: CATARTGRNTGELFF.

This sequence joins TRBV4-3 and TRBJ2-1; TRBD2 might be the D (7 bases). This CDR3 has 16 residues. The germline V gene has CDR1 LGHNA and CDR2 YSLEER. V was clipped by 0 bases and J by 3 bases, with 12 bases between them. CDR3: CASSQERGGLYNEQFF. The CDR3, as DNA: TGCGCCAGCAGCCAAGAAAGGGGGGGCCTCTACAATGAGCAGTTCTTC.

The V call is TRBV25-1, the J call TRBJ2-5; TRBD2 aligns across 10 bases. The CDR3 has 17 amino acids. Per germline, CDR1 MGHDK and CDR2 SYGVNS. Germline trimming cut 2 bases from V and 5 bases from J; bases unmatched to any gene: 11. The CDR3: CASSEGLVAGGGETQYF. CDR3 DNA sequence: TGTGCCAGCAGTGAAGGGTTGGTAGCGGGGGGCGGGGAGACCCAGTACTTC. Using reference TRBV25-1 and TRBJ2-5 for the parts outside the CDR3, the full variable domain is EADIYQTPRYLVIGTGKKITLECSQTMGHDKMYWYQQDPGMELHLIHYSYGVNSTEKGDLSSESTVSRIRTEHFPLTLESARPSHTSQYLCASSEGLVAGGGETQYFGPGTRLLVL.

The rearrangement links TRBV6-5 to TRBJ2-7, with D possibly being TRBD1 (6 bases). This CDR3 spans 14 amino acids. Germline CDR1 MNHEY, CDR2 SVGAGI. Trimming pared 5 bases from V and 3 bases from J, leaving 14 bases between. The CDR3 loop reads CASSEGYRDYEQYF. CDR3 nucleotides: TGTGCCAGCAGTGAAGGATACAGGGACTACGAGCAGTACTTC.